The 26 T cell receptor beta chains below were found in one sample sequenced in a study of cytomegalovirus exposure and HLA in healthy donors. The PCR employed 60 Vbeta primers together with 13 Jbeta primers. Produced via immunoSEQ multiplex PCR; TCRdb's table is partial and in-frame only. The sample has roughly 150,000 clones, 75% to 90% seen once. Sequencing input: PBMCs. These receptor sequences come from a woman between 18 and 30 years old in good health and CMV-seronegative.

This clone was counted between two and nine times. The rearrangement joins TRBV6-1 to TRBJ1-2, with TRBD1 as a possible D gene (5 bases). The CDR3 sequence is 12 residues long. V was pared by 6 bases and J by 4 bases, with 9 bases between. Germline-derived CDR1 and CDR2 are MNHNS and SASEGT. CDR3 bases: TGTGCCAGCAGACCTCAGGGCTATGGCTACACCTTC. Translating gives CASRPQGYGYTF.

This clone has more than one count but fewer than ten. This chain connects TRBV4-1 to TRBJ1-6; 10 bases match TRBD1. V shed 4 bases, J shed 14 bases, and the junction held 17 bases outside the gene matches. This CDR3 has 17 residues. Germline lookup yields CDR1 MGHRA and CDR2 YSYEKL. CDR3 region: CASSPYDKGQGPPALHF. In DNA form, the CDR3 reads TGCGCCAGCAGCCCCTACGACAAGGGACAGGGGCCCCCAGCCCTCCACTTT.

The chain is built from TRBV19 and TRBJ2-2, with a possible D match to TRBD2 (5 bases). The CDR3 runs to 10 residues. CDR1 and CDR2 from the germline V gene are LNHDA and SQIVND (reference sequence). The CDR3 sequence: CATGTGELFF. CDR3 DNA sequence: TGTGCGACGGGGACCGGGGAGCTGTTTTTT.

This clone was seen only once. The J gene is TRBJ2-2, the V gene TRBV6-6, with TRBD1 matching over 9 bases. Germline loops: CDR1 MNHNY, CDR2 SVGAGI (reference sequence). The CDR3 is made up of 14 amino acids. V lost 5 bases to trimming and J lost 4 bases; unmatched junction nucleotides: 2. Here the CDR3 DNA reads TGTGCCAGCAGTGGGACAGGGTCCACCGGGGAGCTGTTTTTT. It is translated as CASSGTGSTGELFF.

This sequence joins TRBV27 and TRBJ1-2; maybe TRBD1 (5 bases). Looked up from germline, CDR1 is MNHEY and CDR2 is SMNVEV (reference sequence). The CDR3 has 14 amino acids. Deletions cut 0 bases from V and 4 bases from J, with 9 bases between. CDR3 sequence (DNA): TGTGCCAGCAGTTTATCTTCGGACATCTATGGCTACACCTTC. It encodes CASSLSSDIYGYTF.

This clone was detected only a few times. The junction departs from the called germline gene at one end, perhaps through a read error. The chain joins TRBV11-3 to TRBJ1-4, with 7 bases fitting TRBD1. Germline CDR1 and CDR2: SGHNT and YENEEA. The CDR3 covers 18 residues. The CDR3 bases are TGTGCCAGCAGTCCAGGGTCCGGGACAGCGGTCGTGAATGGAAAACTGTTTTTT. It translates to CASSPGSGTAVVNGKLFF.

This chain links TRBV5-5 with TRBJ1-1, with D possibly TRBD1 on 5 matching bases. Trimming removed 4 bases at V and 0 bases at J, with 7 bases between. The germline V gene encodes CDR1 SGHKS and CDR2 YYEKEE (reference sequence). CDR3 length: 13 amino acids. CDR3: CASSPGLNTEAFF. The DNA for the CDR3 is TGTGCCAGCAGCCCAGGGCTGAACACTGAAGCTTTCTTT. Full variable domain (missing parts from reference TRBV5-5 and TRBJ1-1): DAGVTQSPTHLIKTRGQQVTLRCSPISGHKSVSWYQQVLGQGPQFIFQYYEKEERGRGNFPDRFSARQFPNYSSELNVNALLLGDSALYLCASSPGLNTEAFFGQGTRLTVV.

The chain links TRBV5-4 to TRBJ2-1; TRBD1 matches 9 bases. Trimming cost V 1 base and J 7 bases; bases outside gene matches: 3. The CDR3 extends over 14 amino acids. From germline, CDR1 is SGHNT and CDR2 YYREEE (reference sequence). CDR3: CASSLTGGENEQFF. In nucleotides, the CDR3 is TGTGCCAGCAGCTTGACAGGGGGCGAGAATGAGCAGTTCTTC. Based on the CDR3 plus reference TRBV5-4 and TRBJ2-1, the full variable domain is ETGVTQSPTHLIKTRGQQVTLRCSSQSGHNTVSWYQQALGQGPQFIFQYYREEENGRGNFPPRFSGLQFPNYSSELNVNALELDDSALYLCASSLTGGENEQFFGPGTRLTVL.

Note on this clone: The junction differs from germline at one of its ends, possibly a read error. The sample holds other DNA sequences that translate to the same CDR3. This sequence joins TRBV30 and TRBJ2-4, with a tentative D call TRBD1 (5 bases). CDR3 size: 16 residues. The V gene's germline CDR1 is GTSNPN and CDR2 SVGIG (reference sequence). CDR3 protein: CAWSGLTGPLKNIQYF. The DNA for the CDR3 is TGTGCCTGGAGTGGCCTAACAGGTCCGCTCAAAAACATTCAGTACTTT.

V gene TRBV10-2 combines with J gene TRBJ2-4, with TRBD2 as a possible D gene (6 bases). V was trimmed by 3 bases and J by 7 bases, leaving 13 bases between them. Germline CDR1 is WSHSY and CDR2 is SAAADI. The CDR3 has 14 amino acids. The CDR3 region is CASSDAGSPNIQYF. As DNA, the CDR3 is TGCGCCAGCAGTGACGCGGGGTCCCCCAACATTCAGTACTTC.

The rearrangement uses TRBV7-9 and TRBJ1-4; 7 positions agree with TRBD1. Germline values: CDR1 SEHNR, CDR2 FQNEAQ (reference sequence). Unmatched junction bases numbered 4, after V lost 4 bases and J lost 5 bases. This CDR3 is built from 14 residues. This chain's CDR3 is CASSWGQRNEKLFF. In DNA, the CDR3 is TGTGCCAGCAGCTGGGGACAGCGGAATGAAAAACTGTTTTTT.

The chain joins TRBV5-1 to TRBJ1-3, with 9 bases that match TRBD1. CDR3 length: 18 residues. V lost 2 bases, J lost 4 bases, and 13 bases stayed unmatched. The germline CDR1 and CDR2 sequences are SGHRS and YFSETQ. In DNA form, the CDR3 reads TGCGCCAGCAGCTTACGACAGGGGGGCCCGAATTTGGGAAACACCATATATTTT. Translation gives CASSLRQGGPNLGNTIYF.

The chain has TRBV18 and TRBJ2-1, with TRBD1 identical over 11 bases. This CDR3 comprises 15 residues. Germline CDR1 KGHSH, CDR2 LQKENI. V gave up 6 bases and J gave up 7 bases; unmatched junction bases: 8. The DNA of the CDR3 is TGTGCCAGCTCGTCCGGGACAGGGGGGTTTAATGAGCAGTTCTTC. Amino acids: CASSSGTGGFNEQFF.

V and J are TRBV6-5 and TRBJ1-3; D call uncertain. V was trimmed by 6 bases and J by 0 bases, leaving 9 bases between them. CDR1 is MNHEY, CDR2 SVGAGI, per germline. CDR3 length equals 14 residues. CDR3 loop: CASRTDYSGNTIYF. CDR3 coding DNA: TGTGCCAGCAGAACAGACTACTCTGGAAACACCATATATTTT.

The chain links TRBV28 to TRBJ2-6, with D perhaps TRBD2 (6 bases). The V gene's germline CDR1 is MDHEN and CDR2 SYDVKM. V was trimmed by 3 bases and J by 2 bases, leaving 11 bases between them. CDR3 length: 16 residues. CDR3 residues: CASSFQTGAGANVLTF. For the CDR3, the DNA is TGTGCCAGCAGTTTCCAGACGGGAGCTGGGGCCAACGTCCTGACTTTC.

This chain connects TRBV30 to TRBJ2-5; TRBD2 matches at 8 bases. The DNA end is more similar to TRBJ2-7, so the J call may be wrong. The CDR3 sequence is 14 residues long. Per the germline V gene, CDR1 is GTSNPN and CDR2 is SVGIG (reference sequence). The CDR3 coding sequence is TGTGCCGCCGGCCGACGGACTAGCCCCTACGAGCAGTACTTC. Residues: CAAGRRTSPYEQYF.

The chain couples TRBV27 to TRBJ1-1, with D possibly matching TRBD1 (6 bases). V was cut by 5 bases and J by 1 base, with 11 bases left in between. The length of the CDR3 is 14 residues. Germline V gene lookup returns CDR1 MNHEY and CDR2 SMNVEV (reference sequence). The CDR3 DNA sequence: TGTGCCAGCAGTCCGGGGACATCGAACACTGAAGCTTTCTTT. This sequence encodes CASSPGTSNTEAFF.

J is TRBJ1-1 and V is TRBV6-6, with D perhaps TRBD1 (5 bases). Trimming cost V 5 bases and J 2 bases, with 9 bases left between them. Germline V CDR1 and CDR2: MNHNY, SVGAGI (reference sequence). This CDR3 has 13 amino acids. DNA of the CDR3: TGTGCCAGCAGTCTACAGGAAAACACTGAAGCTTTCTTT. Translated: CASSLQENTEAFF.

This chain joins TRBV29-1 and TRBJ1-2; 8 positions agree with TRBD1. Germline CDR1 is SQVTM and CDR2 is ANQGSEA. Losses at the gene ends were 3 bases for V and 8 bases for J; bases not matched to a gene: 11. This CDR3 region has 14 residues. CDR3 in DNA: TGCAGCGTTGAGTCCCGGGACAGGATCTGGGGCTACACCTTC. Translated, it gives CSVESRDRIWGYTF.

This sequence joins TRBV6-5 and TRBJ1-4; 7 bases are a match to TRBD1. V shed 7 bases and J 11 bases; nucleotides not matched to a gene: 13. The germline gives CDR1 MNHEY, CDR2 SVGAGI. The CDR3 runs to 14 residues. The CDR3 region has the DNA TGTGCCAGCACCACGGGACAGCCAACACGGAAACTGTTTTTT. Its translation: CASTTGQPTRKLFF.

The chain employs TRBV6-5 and TRBJ2-2; D possibly corresponds to TRBD1 (6 bases). Germline V lookup: CDR1 MNHEY, CDR2 SVGAGI. Trimming removed 5 bases at V and 5 bases at J, with 9 bases between. There are 13 residues in the CDR3. CDR3 coding DNA: TGTGCCAGCAGTGCCAGGGGAACCGGGGAGCTGTTTTTT. Encoded protein: CASSARGTGELFF.

This chain links TRBV5-1 with TRBJ1-6; D not resolved. The CDR3 extends over 11 amino acids. V was trimmed by 4 bases and J by 14 bases, leaving 10 bases between them. The V gene's germline CDR1 is SGHRS and CDR2 YFSETQ. CDR3 loop: CASSDVGALHF. The CDR3 DNA sequence: TGCGCCAGCAGCGACGTGGGAGCCCTCCACTTT.

The rearrangement joins TRBV29-1 to TRBJ1-2; tentatively, D is TRBD1 (5 bases). The CDR3 consists of 13 residues. Germline values: CDR1 SQVTM, CDR2 ANQGSEA. With 3 bases removed from V and 5 bases from J, the gap between germline ends came to 13 bases. CDR3 loop: CSVDVGTEYGYTF. CDR3 bases: TGCAGCGTTGATGTGGGGACTGAATATGGCTACACCTTC.

The chain employs TRBV5-1 and TRBJ1-2, with 10 bases matching TRBD1. Germline loops: CDR1 SGHRS, CDR2 YFSETQ. CDR3 length: 17 residues. Trimming removed 3 bases from V and 1 base from J; junction bases left unmatched: 9. The CDR3 DNA sequence: TGCGCCAGCAGCTCGTTGACAGGGGGCGCGGGTAACTATGGCTACACCTTC. Translating gives CASSSLTGGAGNYGYTF.

This rearrangement joins TRBV6-6 to TRBJ2-3; 9 bases fit TRBD2. The germline CDR1 and CDR2 sequences are MNHNY and SVGAGI (reference sequence). V dropped 8 bases and J dropped 6; count of bases not matched to a gene: 12. This CDR3 has 15 residues. The CDR3 spells CASYNSGGSVDTQYF. The DNA for the CDR3 is TGTGCCAGCTACAATAGCGGGGGATCAGTGGATACGCAGTATTTT.

This chain joins TRBV5-8 and TRBJ1-2; D gene unclear. This CDR3 region has 12 residues. V gave up 2 bases and J gave up 3 bases, with 5 bases separating them. In germline, CDR1 is SGHTS, CDR2 YDEGEE. This CDR3 reads CASSFIDYGYTF. DNA for the CDR3: TGTGCCAGCAGCTTTATCGACTATGGCTACACCTTC.